The rows below give T cell receptor beta chains drawn from one sample of a study of T cells in Graves' hyperthyroidism and ophthalmopathy. A single record per CDR3 protein comes from TCRdb applying MiXCR to the multiplex PCR reads. The table lists a few hundred thousand distinct CDR3 sequences, 14% of them singletons, with 14% in the top ten. Specimen: blood. Receptors originate from a woman aged 40-49 years with Graves' hyperthyroidism. Each CDR3 is given with its conserved first and last residue. The D gene is left open where the match is weak. The size of a clone is reported for some rows only, either as once, few or many, or as a class for expanded clones.

cdr3_nt,cdr3_aa,clone_size,d_call,j_call,v_call
TGTGCCAGCAGCCAAAAGGTCAGGAGTGCAGGGGATGAGCAGTTCTTC,CASSQKVRSAGDEQFF,many,.,TRBJ2-1,TRBV3-1
TGTGCCATAACAAACGGAAGGGTTACCCTTAATGAGCAGTTCTTC,CAITNGRVTLNEQFF,few,.,TRBJ2-1,TRBV6-1
TGTGCCAGCAGCTCCGGGCCACTCCTGGATACGCAGTATTTT,CASSSGPLLDTQYF,many,.,TRBJ2-3,TRBV11-2
TGTGCCACTAGTTGGGGGAGCAATCAGCCCCAGCATTTT,CATSWGSNQPQHF,many,.,TRBJ1-5,TRBV24-1
TGTGCCAGCAGCCTCCGACTAGCCCCGGGGCAAGAGACCCAGTACTTC,CASSLRLAPGQETQYF,many,TRBD2,TRBJ2-5,TRBV5-5
TGTGCCAGCAGGCGACAGGGGACCGGGGAGCTGTTTTTT,CASRRQGTGELFF,few,TRBD1,TRBJ2-2,TRBV6-1
TGTGCCATCAGTGAGTCGGAGCGATATGGAACCGGGGAGCTGTTTTTT,CAISESERYGTGELFF,.,.,TRBJ2-2,TRBV10-3
TGTGCCAGCAGTTTATTAGCGGGCGGAAACGAGCAGTACTTC,CASSLLAGGNEQYF,.,TRBD2,TRBJ2-7,TRBV12-3/TRBV12-4
TGTGCCAGCAGTTTAGGTCTAGACGATTCCTACGAGCAGTACTTC,CASSLGLDDSYEQYF,many,.,TRBJ2-7,TRBV27
TGTGCCAGCAGCGGCGGGAGGGCCACTATTGAGCAGTTCTTC,CASSGGRATIEQFF,many,TRBD2,TRBJ2-1,TRBV2
TGCAGCGGATCCGGGACCCCGGCCGGGGAGCTGTTTTTT,CSGSGTPAGELFF,many,.,TRBJ2-2,TRBV29-1
TGTGCCAGCATAAGCGGGGCGAGTAATGAGCAGTTCTTC,CASISGASNEQFF,many,TRBD2,TRBJ2-1,TRBV5-4
TGTGCCAGCAGGTCTAGGACTACCTCCTACGAGCAGTACTTC,CASRSRTTSYEQYF,few,.,TRBJ2-7,TRBV6-2/TRBV6-3
TGTGCCATCAGTGAGGGCCAACAAGAGACCCAGTACTTC,CAISEGQQETQYF,many,.,TRBJ2-5,TRBV10-3
TGTGCCAGCTCGACAGGGACTAATTCACCCCTCCACTTT,CASSTGTNSPLHF,many,TRBD1,TRBJ1-6,TRBV18
TGCAGTGCTAGAGACAGGGGTGAGACTGAAGCTTTCTTT,CSARDRGETEAFF,many,.,TRBJ1-1,TRBV20-1
TGTGCCAGCAGTGAAGCGCTTCGGACTAGCGGGATTGAGCAGTTCTTC,CASSEALRTSGIEQFF,many,TRBD2,TRBJ2-1,TRBV2
TGTGCCAGCAGTTACCTTCCGGGCGGGGAGCTGTTTTTT,CASSYLPGGELFF,.,.,TRBJ2-2,TRBV6-2/TRBV6-3
TGTGCCAGCAGTCGTCAATTTACAGGGGCAGATCAGCCCCAGCATTTT,CASSRQFTGADQPQHF,many,TRBD1,TRBJ1-5,TRBV6-2/TRBV6-3
TGTGCCAGCAGTTACTCGGCGGCGAACACTGAAGCTTTCTTT,CASSYSAANTEAFF,many,.,TRBJ1-1,TRBV6-6
TGTGCCAGCAGTGCCCACCTTTACGAGCAGTACTTC,CASSAHLYEQYF,many,.,TRBJ2-7,TRBV6-1
TGTGCCAGCAGCTTAGATCTTTGGCAGACGACCCTTGAAGCTTTCTTT,CASSLDLWQTTLEAFF,.,.,TRBJ1-1,TRBV11-2
TGCGCCAGCAGCTTGCCGCGGGAGGCTCGGTTCTTC,CASSLPREARFF,many,TRBD2,TRBJ2-1,TRBV5-1
TGCAGTGCTAGGATGGGGCCGAACACCGGGGAGCTGTTTTTT,CSARMGPNTGELFF,.,.,TRBJ2-2,TRBV20-1
TGTGCCAGCAGGGGACAGGGGCGTGTTAATGAGCAGTTCTTC,CASRGQGRVNEQFF,.,TRBD1,TRBJ2-1,TRBV27
TGCAGTGCTTACCGACCGGGACAGCAAGAGACCCAGTACTTC,CSAYRPGQQETQYF,many,TRBD1,TRBJ2-5,TRBV20-1
TGTGCCACGGCGTCACTAGCGATGTCTGAGCAGTTCTTC,CATASLAMSEQFF,many,TRBD2,TRBJ2-1,TRBV2
TGTGCCAGCAGCTACGAGGGAACGAACACCGGGGAGCTGTTTTTT,CASSYEGTNTGELFF,few,.,TRBJ2-2,TRBV7-3
TGTGCCAGCACAAAAGGGGGTTTCGCTGAAGCTTTCTTT,CASTKGGFAEAFF,few,.,TRBJ1-1,TRBV25-1
TGTGCCAGCAGCCAAGTCTCAGGGAGCGGCTACGAGCAGTACTTC,CASSQVSGSGYEQYF,many,.,TRBJ2-7,TRBV3-1